This passage covers 6 T cell receptor beta chains from one sample sequenced in a study of blood T cells in healthy people across ages. The second PCR ran roughly 6 to 11 cycles with a sample-barcoded 5' primer and J-beta primers. TCRdb itself ran the 5' RACE reads through MiXCR, one entry per CDR3 protein. The sample consists of 910,000 or so distinct CDR3 sequences, 45% to 60% of them appearing once. Sample: blood. Receptors originate from a woman aged 55-70 years in good health.

The chain joins TRBV7-2 to TRBJ2-5; D is unclear. The germline V and J ends were trimmed by 3 bases and 5 bases, with 22 bases remaining between them. Germline V gene sequence: CDR1 SGHTA, CDR2 FQGNSA. This CDR3 is 17 amino acids long. In DNA, the CDR3 is TGTGCCAGCAGCTTGGACGGCAAGACCCCTGTCCGGGAGACCCAGTACTTC. Protein: CASSLDGKTPVRETQYF.

The rearrangement joins TRBV7-9 to TRBJ2-4; the D gene is possibly TRBD2 (6 bases). The CDR3 length is 17 residues. From germline, CDR1 is SEHNR and CDR2 FQNEAQ (reference sequence). V was pared by 4 bases and J by 6 bases, with 22 bases between. CDR3 coding DNA: TGTGCCAGCAGCTCCTCGGGGCGGGACGGGAGTCTAAACATTCAGTACTTC. It codes for CASSSSGRDGSLNIQYF.

The chain uses TRBV11-2 and TRBJ2-4; D remains unclear. The J call may be incorrect, as the DNA end agrees better with TRBJ2-7. Germline V gives CDR1 SGHAT, CDR2 FQNNGV. The CDR3 is 13 amino acids. The DNA for the CDR3 is TGTGCCAGCACCCGGGTAGCCCTAGGCGAGCAGTACTTC. This translates into CASTRVALGEQYF.

In its sample, this clonotype was seen a few times. The V call is TRBV7-2, the J call TRBJ1-6; D not certain. This CDR3 has 13 residues. Germline values: CDR1 SGHTA, CDR2 FQGNSA. V was clipped by 3 bases and J by 8 bases, with 8 bases between them. The CDR3 is CASSLKRDSPLHF. CDR3 coding DNA: TGTGCCAGCAGCTTGAAGAGGGATTCACCCCTCCACTTT. Full variable domain (rest looked up from reference TRBV7-2 and TRBJ1-6): GAGVSQSPSNKVTEKGKDVELRCDPISGHTALYWYRQSLGQGLEFLIYFQGNSAPDKSGLPSDRFSAERTGGSVSTLTIQRTQQEDSAVYLCASSLKRDSPLHFGNGTRLTVT.

This chain connects TRBV6-2 or TRBV6-3 to TRBJ1-6, with D hard to call. Trimming removed 4 bases from V and 2 bases from J, with 6 bases in between. CDR3 length: 14 amino acids. CDR1 and CDR2 from the germline V gene are MNHEY and SVGEGT. CDR3 in DNA: TGTGCCAGCAGTTCGGATGCCTATAATTCACCCCTCCACTTT. Its protein product is CASSSDAYNSPLHF.

The V call is TRBV6-1, the J call TRBJ2-1; maybe TRBD2 (6 bases). The CDR3 sequence is 17 residues long. The V and J ends lost 6 bases and 15 bases respectively, with 33 bases between them. Germline V CDR1 and CDR2: MNHNS, SASEGT. Here the CDR3 DNA reads TGTGCCAGCAGGCCGCTCCCGCCGGGACTTAAAAACCCACCTACGTTCTTC. Residues: CASRPLPPGLKNPPTFF.